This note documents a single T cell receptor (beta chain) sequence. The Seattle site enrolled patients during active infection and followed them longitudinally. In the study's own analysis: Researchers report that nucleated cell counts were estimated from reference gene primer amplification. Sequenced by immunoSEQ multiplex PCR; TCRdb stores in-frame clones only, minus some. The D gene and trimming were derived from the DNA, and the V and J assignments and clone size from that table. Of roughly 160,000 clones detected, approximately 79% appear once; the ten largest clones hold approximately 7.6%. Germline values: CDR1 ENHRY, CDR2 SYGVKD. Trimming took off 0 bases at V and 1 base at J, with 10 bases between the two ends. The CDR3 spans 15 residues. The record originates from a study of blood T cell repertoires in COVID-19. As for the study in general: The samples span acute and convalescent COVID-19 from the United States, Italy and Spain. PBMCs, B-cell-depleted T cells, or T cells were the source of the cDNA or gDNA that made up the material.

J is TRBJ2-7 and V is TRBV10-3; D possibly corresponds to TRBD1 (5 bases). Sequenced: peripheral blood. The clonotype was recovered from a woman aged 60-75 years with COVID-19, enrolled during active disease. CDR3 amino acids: CAISESTGPSYEQYF. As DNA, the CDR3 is TGTGCCATCAGTGAGTCTACAGGCCCATCCTACGAGCAGTACTTC.